This passage covers 22 T cell receptor beta chains from one sample sequenced in a study of shared clonotypes between healthy human individuals. The data were produced by immunoSEQ multiplex PCR, yet TCRdb's version contains in-frame clones alone and is incomplete. The sample holds over 100,000 clones, under 70% seen once. The sequenced sample consisted of memory CD8+ T cells sorted from blood. Subset denoted: CD45RO+ cells pooled with CCR7-negative TemRA cells. The receptor source for this set is a woman aged 25-40 years in good health.

The J gene is TRBJ2-7, the V gene TRBV27; weak D call: TRBD2 (5 bases). CDR3 length: 15 residues. CDR1 and CDR2 (germline): MNHEY, SMNVEV (reference sequence). V was pared by 5 bases and J by 0 bases, with 14 bases between. The CDR3 DNA reads as TGTGCCAGCAGTCCCCAGTTGGGGAGCTCCTACGAGCAGTACTTC. Encoded protein: CASSPQLGSSYEQYF.

The gene calls are TRBV27 and TRBJ2-4; D gene unclear. This CDR3 region has 13 residues. Trimming shortened V by 3 bases and J by 1 base, and 4 bases separated the two germline ends. Germline CDR1 reads MNHEY; CDR2 reads SMNVEV (reference sequence). The CDR3: CASSFGAKNIQYF. CDR3 bases: TGTGCCAGCAGTTTTGGTGCCAAAAACATTCAGTACTTC.

The chain links TRBV28 to TRBJ1-1, with 7 nucleotides matching TRBD1. This CDR3 is built from 15 residues. Germline loops: CDR1 MDHEN, CDR2 SYDVKM. J was trimmed by 6 bases and V by 3 bases; bases with no gene match: 10. The chain's CDR3 is CASSFGDSQSSEAFF. The CDR3 nucleotides are TGTGCCAGCAGTTTCGGGGACAGTCAATCATCTGAAGCTTTCTTT. Together with reference TRBV28 and TRBJ1-1, the CDR3 gives the full variable domain: DVKVTQSSRYLVKRTGEKVFLECVQDMDHENMFWYRQDPGLGLRLIYFSYDVKMKEKGDIPEGYSVSREKKERFSLILESASTNQTSMYLCASSFGDSQSSEAFFGQGTRLTVV.

This clone has just a few counts. The chain employs TRBV28 and TRBJ2-1; 7 bases match TRBD2. Germline CDR1 and CDR2: MDHEN and SYDVKM. V gave up 5 bases and J gave up 10 bases; unmatched junction bases: 11. The CDR3 covers 14 residues. The CDR3 DNA follows: TGTGCCAGCAGTACAAGGCCGGGGCGGGAGGAGCAGTTCTTC. Translating it yields CASSTRPGREEQFF.

Judged by abundance, this clone is medium-sized. This chain uses TRBV15 with TRBJ2-3; D is tentatively TRBD1 or TRBD2 (5 bases each). The ends were cut back, 1 base at V and 4 bases at J, with 15 bases in the middle. The length of the CDR3 is 16 residues. Per the germline V gene, CDR1 is LNHNV and CDR2 is YYDKDF (reference sequence). The CDR3 reads CATSRARGAGADTQYF. The CDR3, as DNA: TGTGCCACCAGCAGAGCGAGGGGCGCGGGTGCAGATACGCAGTATTTT.

V usage is TRBV4-1 and J usage is TRBJ2-5; weak D call: TRBD1 (5 bases). With the DNA end fitting TRBJ2-7 better, the J assignment may be wrong. Germline loops: CDR1 MGHRA, CDR2 YSYEKL. The CDR3 is 14 amino acids. CDR3 sequence (DNA): TGCGCCAGCAGCCAAGCGACAGCCAAGTACGAGCAGTACTTC. Its translation is CASSQATAKYEQYF.

The rearrangement links TRBV11-2 to TRBJ1-3, with D unclear. Germline V gene data show CDR1 as SGHAT and CDR2 as FQNNGV. Trimming took 2 bases from V and 2 from J, leaving 13 bases between them. CDR3 length equals 16 residues. The DNA for the CDR3 is TGTGCCAGCAGCTTATTAAGAGGGTTCCCTGGAAACACCATATATTTT. Translation: CASSLLRGFPGNTIYF. The complete variable domain, with remaining parts taken from reference TRBV11-2 and TRBJ1-3, reads EAGVAQSPRYKIIEKRQSVAFWCNPISGHATLYWYQQILGQGPKLLIQFQNNGVVDDSQLPKDRFSAERLKGVDSTLKIQPAKLEDSAVYLCASSLLRGFPGNTIYFGEGSWLTVV.

The rearrangement joins TRBV28 to TRBJ2-1, with D possibly matching TRBD2 (5 bases). The CDR3 covers 19 residues. Germline lookup yields CDR1 MDHEN and CDR2 SYDVKM. V gave up 2 bases and J gave up 1 base, with 21 bases separating them. The CDR3 bases are TGTGCCAGCAGTTTACTCAGAGGTAGCGAGCAGCTTTCCTACAATGAGCAGTTCTTC. This codes for CASSLLRGSEQLSYNEQFF.

The chain employs TRBV9 and TRBJ2-2, with TRBD2 matching over 7 bases. The CDR3 consists of 16 residues. Germline V lookup: CDR1 SGDLS, CDR2 YYNGEE. The V segment lost 3 bases and the J segment 5 bases; nucleotides outside the gene matches: 10. In DNA, the CDR3 is TGTGCCAGCAGCGCCTCCAGAACCGGGGGGACCGGGGAGCTGTTTTTT. The encoded protein is CASSASRTGGTGELFF.

This clone has more than one count but fewer than ten. The rearrangement links TRBV13 to TRBJ1-1; D is uncertain. V lost 0 bases and J 1 base, leaving 9 bases between the germline ends. From germline, CDR1 is PRHDT and CDR2 FYEKMQ (reference sequence). The length of the CDR3 is 15 residues. CDR3 DNA sequence: TGTGCCAGCAGCTTAGGGAGTACCGAGAACACTGAAGCTTTCTTT. Translating gives CASSLGSTENTEAFF. The full variable domain, its missing parts supplied by reference TRBV13 and TRBJ1-1, is AAGVIQSPRHLIKEKRETATLKCYPIPRHDTVYWYQQGPGQDPQFLISFYEKMQSDKGSIPDRFSAQQFSDYHSELNMSSLELGDSALYFCASSLGSTENTEAFFGQGTRLTVV.

The chain joins TRBV13 to TRBJ2-7, with D tentatively TRBD2 (5 bases). CDR3 size: 14 residues. The germline V gene encodes CDR1 PRHDT and CDR2 FYEKMQ (reference sequence). V gave up 5 bases and J gave up 4 bases, with 15 bases separating them. CDR3 nucleotide sequence: TGTGCCAGCAGCGCCAGAAATAGGGAGTACGAGCAGTACTTC. Protein product: CASSARNREYEQYF.

The chain couples TRBV10-3 to TRBJ1-1; no clear D. The CDR3 has 13 residues. Trimming took 2 bases from V and 3 from J, leaving 7 bases between them. Per germline, CDR1 ENHRY and CDR2 SYGVKD. The CDR3 sequence: CAISERRYTEAFF. CDR3 coding DNA: TGTGCCATCAGTGAGCGCCGGTACACTGAAGCTTTCTTT.

V usage is TRBV15 and J usage is TRBJ2-7; 9 positions agree with TRBD1. CDR3 size: 13 residues. V shed 3 bases, J shed 3 bases, and the junction held 0 bases outside the gene matches. Germline assignment: CDR1 LNHNV and CDR2 YYDKDF (reference sequence). CDR3 bases: TGTGCCACCAGCAGGGACAGGGGCTACGAGCAGTACTTC. Its translation: CATSRDRGYEQYF.

The chain has TRBV20-1 and TRBJ2-1; D is uncertain. The germline CDR1 and CDR2 sequences are DFQATT and SNEGSKA (reference sequence). CDR3 length: 10 residues. Trimming took 6 bases from V and 7 from J, leaving 7 bases between them. The CDR3 here is CSADENEQFF. The CDR3 region has the DNA TGCAGTGCGGACGAGAATGAGCAGTTCTTC.

This clone was observed at least ten times. The chain is built from TRBV9 and TRBJ1-3, with TRBD1 as a possible D gene (5 bases). The V end was cut by 4 bases, the J end by 4 bases, with 15 bases between. There are 15 residues in the CDR3. Germline values: CDR1 SGDLS, CDR2 YYNGEE. The chain's CDR3 is CASSTGGTRGNTIYF. CDR3 nucleotides: TGTGCCAGCAGCACCGGGGGGACGAGGGGAAACACCATATATTTT.

In this sample, this clone turned up once. DNA of the CDR3: TGTGCCAGCAGTGAAGATGGTTCCAATCAGCCCCAGCATTTT. Protein: CASSEDGSNQPQHF. The V and J genes are TRBV2 and TRBJ1-5; no clear D. The CDR3 runs to 14 residues. V was shortened by 1 base and J by 3 bases, with 7 bases between the two germline ends. CDR1 is SNHLY, CDR2 FYNNEI, per germline.

The chain uses TRBV5-6 and TRBJ2-3, with no clear D. CDR3 length: 15 residues. Between the trimmed V and J ends, which lost 3 bases and 0 bases, there was a span of 11 bases. CDR1 is SGHDT, CDR2 YYEEEE, per germline. The CDR3, as DNA: TGTGCCAGCAGCTACCTGACTGGTAGCACAGATACGCAGTATTTT. It codes for CASSYLTGSTDTQYF. Complete variable domain (other parts from reference TRBV5-6 and TRBJ2-3): DAGVTQSPTHLIKTRGQQVTLRCSPKSGHDTVSWYQQALGQGPQFIFQYYEEEERQRGNFPDRFSGHQFPNYSSELNVNALLLGDSALYLCASSYLTGSTDTQYFGPGTRLTVL.

This chain uses TRBV10-1 with TRBJ1-1, with D hard to call. The CDR3 covers 14 residues. Germline CDR1 is WNHNN and CDR2 is SYGVQD (reference sequence). Trimming took off 3 bases at V and 0 bases at J, with 8 bases between the two ends. CDR3 in DNA: TGCGCCAGCAGTGATGCGGGCATGAACACTGAAGCTTTCTTT. Translating gives CASSDAGMNTEAFF.

This clone is labeled as medium-sized. The chain joins TRBV25-1 to TRBJ1-1; TRBD1 matches at 7 bases. Looked up from germline, CDR1 is MGHDK and CDR2 is SYGVNS. The junction had 4 bases not matched to a gene; V was cut back by 3 bases and J by 3 bases. The CDR3 sequence is 14 residues long. The DNA of the CDR3 is TGTGCCAGCAGTGATCTACAGGGGTACACTGAAGCTTTCTTT. Translation gives CASSDLQGYTEAFF.

This clone was found a few times. This specimen includes other DNA sequences encoding the same CDR3. V and J are TRBV28 and TRBJ1-2; D gene ambiguous. The germline V and J ends were trimmed by 4 bases and 4 bases, with 4 bases remaining between them. The CDR3 runs to 11 residues. Germline CDR1 and CDR2: MDHEN and SYDVKM. The CDR3 DNA is TGTGCCAGCAGTTCCACCTATGGCTACACCTTC. It encodes CASSSTYGYTF.

In the case of this clone: It is unclear where the CDR3 begins or ends on the DNA, so no DNA is shown, and the CDR3 is as TCRdb lists it. The chain recombines TRBV19 with TRBJ1-5. The germline gives CDR1 LNHDA, CDR2 SQIVND (reference sequence). The CDR3 has 14 amino acids, counting both end residues. The CDR3 region is CASSILESNQPQHF.

The chain uses TRBV28 and TRBJ1-2; D remains ambiguous. Between the trimmed V and J ends, which lost 1 base and 5 bases, there was a span of 5 bases. CDR1 is MDHEN, CDR2 SYDVKM, per germline. The CDR3 extends over 12 amino acids. The chain's CDR3 is CASSLLGYGYTF. CDR3 nucleotides: TGTGCCAGCAGTTTATTAGGTTATGGCTACACCTTC.